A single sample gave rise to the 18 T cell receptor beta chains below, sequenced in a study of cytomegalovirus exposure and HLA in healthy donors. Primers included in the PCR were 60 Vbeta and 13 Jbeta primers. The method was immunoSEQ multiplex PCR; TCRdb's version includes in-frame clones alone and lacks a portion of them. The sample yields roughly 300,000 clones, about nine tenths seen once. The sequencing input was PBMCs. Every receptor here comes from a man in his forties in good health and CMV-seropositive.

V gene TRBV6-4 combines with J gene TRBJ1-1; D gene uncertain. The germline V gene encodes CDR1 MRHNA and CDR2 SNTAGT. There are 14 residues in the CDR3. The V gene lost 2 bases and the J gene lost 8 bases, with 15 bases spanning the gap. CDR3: CASSDGLTGSEAFF. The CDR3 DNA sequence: TGTGCCAGCAGTGACGGGCTGACGGGGAGCGAAGCTTTCTTT.

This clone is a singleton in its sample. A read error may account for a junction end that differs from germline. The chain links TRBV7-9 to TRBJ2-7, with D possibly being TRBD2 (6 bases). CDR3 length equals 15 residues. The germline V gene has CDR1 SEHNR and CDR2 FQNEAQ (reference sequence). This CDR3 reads CSSSLVGTRDHEQYF. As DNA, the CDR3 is TGTTCCAGCAGCTTGGTCGGGACTCGCGACCACGAGCAGTACTTC. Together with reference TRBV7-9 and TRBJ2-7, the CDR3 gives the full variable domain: DTGVSQNPRHKITKRGQNVTFRCDPISEHNRLYWYRQTLGQGPEFLTYFQNEAQLEKSRLLSDRFSAERPKGSFSTLEIQRTEQGDSAMYLCSSSLVGTRDHEQYFGPGTRLTVT.

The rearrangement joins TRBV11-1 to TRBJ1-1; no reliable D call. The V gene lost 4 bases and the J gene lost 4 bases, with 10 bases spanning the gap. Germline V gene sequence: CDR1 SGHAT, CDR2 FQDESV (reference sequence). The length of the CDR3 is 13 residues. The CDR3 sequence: CASSSAPGTEAFF. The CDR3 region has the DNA TGTGCCAGCAGCTCCGCACCAGGCACTGAAGCTTTCTTT.

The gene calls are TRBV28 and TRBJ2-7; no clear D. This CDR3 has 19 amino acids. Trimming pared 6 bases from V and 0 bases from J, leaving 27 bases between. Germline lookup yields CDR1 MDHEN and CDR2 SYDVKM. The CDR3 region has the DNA TGTGCCAGCAGCCGAGCCCCCCTTCGAGCAGGCCCCTCCTCCTACGAGCAGTACTTC. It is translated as CASSRAPLRAGPSSYEQYF.

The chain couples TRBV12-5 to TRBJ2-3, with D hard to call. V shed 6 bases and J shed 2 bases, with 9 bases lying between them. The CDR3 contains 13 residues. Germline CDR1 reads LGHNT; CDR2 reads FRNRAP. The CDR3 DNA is TGTGCTAGTGGCCCCCAAAACACAGATACGCAGTATTTT. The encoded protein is CASGPQNTDTQYF.

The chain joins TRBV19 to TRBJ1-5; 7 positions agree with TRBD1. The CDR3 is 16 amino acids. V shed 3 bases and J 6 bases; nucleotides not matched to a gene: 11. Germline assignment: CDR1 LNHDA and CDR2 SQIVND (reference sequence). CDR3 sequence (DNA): TGTGCCAGTAGTATCCCGAGGGGGCGTTCTGCTCAGCCCCAGCATTTT. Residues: CASSIPRGRSAQPQHF.

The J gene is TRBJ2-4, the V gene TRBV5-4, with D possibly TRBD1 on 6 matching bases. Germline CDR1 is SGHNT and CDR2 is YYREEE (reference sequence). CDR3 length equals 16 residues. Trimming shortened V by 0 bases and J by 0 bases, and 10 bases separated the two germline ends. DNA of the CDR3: TGTGCCAGCAGCTTGGGAGGACAGAAAGCCAAAAACATTCAGTACTTC. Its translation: CASSLGGQKAKNIQYF.

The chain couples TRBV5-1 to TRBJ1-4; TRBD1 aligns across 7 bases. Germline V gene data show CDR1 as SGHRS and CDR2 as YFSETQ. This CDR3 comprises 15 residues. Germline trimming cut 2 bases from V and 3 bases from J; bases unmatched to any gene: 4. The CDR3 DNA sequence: TGCGCCAGCAGCTTACAGGGGACAGCTAATGAAAAACTGTTTTTT. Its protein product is CASSLQGTANEKLFF.

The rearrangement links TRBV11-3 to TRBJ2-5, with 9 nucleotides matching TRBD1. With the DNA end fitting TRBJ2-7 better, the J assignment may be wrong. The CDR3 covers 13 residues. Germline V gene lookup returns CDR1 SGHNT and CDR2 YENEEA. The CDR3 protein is CASSPGTGYEQYF. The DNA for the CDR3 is TGTGCCAGCAGCCCCGGGACAGGGTACGAGCAGTACTTC.

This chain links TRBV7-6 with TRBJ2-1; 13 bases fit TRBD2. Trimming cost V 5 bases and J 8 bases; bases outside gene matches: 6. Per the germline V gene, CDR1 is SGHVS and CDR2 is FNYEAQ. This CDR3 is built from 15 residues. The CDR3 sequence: CASSRTSGSAHEQFF. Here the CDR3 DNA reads TGTGCCAGCAGCCGGACTAGCGGGAGTGCCCATGAGCAGTTCTTC.

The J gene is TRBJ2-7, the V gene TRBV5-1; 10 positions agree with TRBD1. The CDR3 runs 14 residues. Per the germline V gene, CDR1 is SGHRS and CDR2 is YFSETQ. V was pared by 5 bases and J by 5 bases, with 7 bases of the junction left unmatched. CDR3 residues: CASRAGTGVDEQYF. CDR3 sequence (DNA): TGCGCCAGCAGGGCCGGGACAGGGGTTGACGAGCAGTACTTC.

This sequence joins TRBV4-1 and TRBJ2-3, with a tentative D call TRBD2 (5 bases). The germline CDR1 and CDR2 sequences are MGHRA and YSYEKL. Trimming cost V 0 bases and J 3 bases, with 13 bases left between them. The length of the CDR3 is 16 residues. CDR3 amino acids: CASSQEPGVGTDTQYF. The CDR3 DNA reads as TGCGCCAGCAGCCAAGAGCCCGGGGTTGGGACAGATACGCAGTATTTT.

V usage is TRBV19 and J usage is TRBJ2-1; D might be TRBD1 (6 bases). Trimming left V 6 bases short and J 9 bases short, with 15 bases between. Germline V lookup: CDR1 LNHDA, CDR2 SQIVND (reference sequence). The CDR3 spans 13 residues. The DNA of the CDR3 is TGTGCCAGTAGACAGGGAGAAGCCCCTGAGCAGTTCTTC. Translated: CASRQGEAPEQFF. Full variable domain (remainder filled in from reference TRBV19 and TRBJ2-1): DGGITQSPKYLFRKEGQNVTLSCEQNLNHDAMYWYRQDPGQGLRLIYYSQIVNDFQKGDIAEGYSVSREKKESFPLTVTSAQKNPTAFYLCASRQGEAPEQFFGPGTRLTVL.

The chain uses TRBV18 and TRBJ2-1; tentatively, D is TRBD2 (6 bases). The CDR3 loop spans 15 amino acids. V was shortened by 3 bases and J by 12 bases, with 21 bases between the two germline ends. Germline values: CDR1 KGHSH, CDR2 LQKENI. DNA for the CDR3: TGTGCCAGCTCACCCGGGACTTCGGAATTTGTGGGGCAGTTCTTC. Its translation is CASSPGTSEFVGQFF.

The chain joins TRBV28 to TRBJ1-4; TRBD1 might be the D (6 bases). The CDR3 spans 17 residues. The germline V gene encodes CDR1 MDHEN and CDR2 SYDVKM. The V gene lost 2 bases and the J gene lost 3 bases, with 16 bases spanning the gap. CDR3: CASSLGWGRSSNEKLFF. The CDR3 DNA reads TGTGCCAGCAGTTTAGGGTGGGGGCGCAGCTCTAATGAAAAACTGTTTTTT.

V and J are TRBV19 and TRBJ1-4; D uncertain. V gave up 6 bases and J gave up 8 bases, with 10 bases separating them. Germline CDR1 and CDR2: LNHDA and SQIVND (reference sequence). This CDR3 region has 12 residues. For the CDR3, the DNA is TGTGCCAGTAGGAGGAGGGAGGAAAAACTGTTTTTT. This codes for CASRRREEKLFF.

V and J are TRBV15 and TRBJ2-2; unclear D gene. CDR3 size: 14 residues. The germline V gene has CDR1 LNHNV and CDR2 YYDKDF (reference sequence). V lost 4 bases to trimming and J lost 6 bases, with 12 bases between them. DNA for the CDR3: TGTGCCACCAGCATTCGTGATGGAGCCGGGGAGCTGTTTTTT. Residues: CATSIRDGAGELFF.

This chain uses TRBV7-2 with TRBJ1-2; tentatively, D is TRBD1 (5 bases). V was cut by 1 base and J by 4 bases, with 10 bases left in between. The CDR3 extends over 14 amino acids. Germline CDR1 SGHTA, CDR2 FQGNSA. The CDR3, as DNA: TGTGCCAGCAGCTTAGGCCAGGGATCCTATGGCTACACCTTC. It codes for CASSLGQGSYGYTF. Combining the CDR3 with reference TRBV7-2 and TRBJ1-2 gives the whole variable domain GAGVSQSPSNKVTEKGKDVELRCDPISGHTALYWYRQSLGQGLEFLIYFQGNSAPDKSGLPSDRFSAERTGGSVSTLTIQRTQQEDSAVYLCASSLGQGSYGYTFGSGTRLTVV.